Listed here are 26 T cell receptor beta chains from one sample, sequenced in a study of cytomegalovirus exposure and HLA in healthy donors. Produced via immunoSEQ multiplex PCR; TCRdb's table is partial and in-frame only. The repertoire holds 100,000 to 120,000 clones, with around 90% as singletons. Sequencing was carried out using PBMCs. The receptors here all came from a woman aged 18-29 years in good health and CMV-seronegative.

V and J are TRBV4-3 and TRBJ1-2, with 7 bases that match TRBD1. The germline gives CDR1 LGHNA, CDR2 YSLEER. The V gene end was trimmed by 4 bases and the J gene end by 2 bases; junction bases not matched to a gene: 7. This CDR3 spans 15 amino acids. Written as DNA, the CDR3 is TGCGCCAGCAGCCGAAACTCAGGGGGGAACTATGGCTACACCTTC. This encodes CASSRNSGGNYGYTF.

This rearrangement joins TRBV20-1 to TRBJ2-1; a possible D gene is TRBD2 (7 bases). Germline V gene lookup returns CDR1 DFQATT and CDR2 SNEGSKA (reference sequence). CDR3 length: 11 residues. Trimming stripped 3 bases from V and 14 bases from J, with 14 bases between. DNA of the CDR3: TGCAGTGCTAGTGAAATAGGGGGGGAGTTCTTC. Residues: CSASEIGGEFF.

The V and J genes are TRBV4-2 and TRBJ2-5; 8 nucleotides align to TRBD2. V lost 5 bases and J lost 3; bases outside the gene matches: 8. Germline V CDR1 and CDR2: LGHNA, YNFKEQ. The CDR3 sequence is 15 residues long. The CDR3, as DNA: TGTGCCAGCAGCAACGAGGACGGGGGGGAAGAGACCCAGTACTTC. It specifies CASSNEDGGEETQYF.

J is TRBJ2-5 and V is TRBV5-6, with D maybe TRBD1 (6 bases). The ends were cut back, 4 bases at V and 9 bases at J, with 16 bases in the middle. The V gene's germline CDR1 is SGHDT and CDR2 YYEEEE. The CDR3 spans 13 residues. CDR3 DNA sequence: TGTGCCAGCAGCGTTCCGGGACATGAGGCCCAGTACTTC. Residues: CASSVPGHEAQYF.

The chain couples TRBV5-4 to TRBJ1-2, with 9 bases identical to TRBD1. This CDR3 spans 15 amino acids. Germline V gene lookup returns CDR1 SGHNT and CDR2 YYREEE (reference sequence). Germline trimming cut 4 bases from V and 5 bases from J; bases unmatched to any gene: 9. CDR3 protein: CASSVDEDRGYGYTF. For the CDR3, the DNA is TGTGCCAGCAGCGTGGATGAGGACAGGGGTTATGGCTACACCTTC.

The J gene is TRBJ1-1, the V gene TRBV7-8; D is uncertain. V lost 2 bases and J 5 bases, leaving 15 bases between the germline ends. Germline CDR1 reads SGHVS; CDR2 reads FQNEAQ. CDR3 size: 15 residues. The CDR3 protein is CASSLMWGSGTEAFF. As DNA, the CDR3 is TGTGCCAGCAGCTTAATGTGGGGTTCGGGAACTGAAGCTTTCTTT.

The rearrangement uses TRBV6-5 and TRBJ1-2; D is ambiguous. The CDR3 runs to 14 residues. V dropped 6 bases and J dropped 7 bases, with 18 bases sitting between them. Germline V gene lookup returns CDR1 MNHEY and CDR2 SVGAGI. This CDR3 reads CASRSGQALSGYTF. The CDR3 DNA reads TGTGCCAGCAGATCCGGCCAGGCCCTTTCTGGCTACACCTTC.

The chain links TRBV28 to TRBJ2-7, with 7 bases lining up with TRBD1. There are 17 residues in the CDR3. Germline CDR1 is MDHEN and CDR2 is SYDVKM. Trimming took 1 base from V and 3 from J; bases not matched to a gene: 12. The CDR3 nucleotides read TGTGCCAGCAGTTTATCCAAAGGAGGACAGGACTTCTACGAGCAGTACTTC. Its protein is CASSLSKGGQDFYEQYF.

This clone was recorded once. The chain carries TRBV28 and TRBJ2-7; TRBD1 aligns across 7 bases. In germline, CDR1 is MDHEN, CDR2 SYDVKM. The CDR3 spans 15 residues. The trim removed 7 bases at V and 7 bases at J, leaving 16 bases unmatched. The DNA for the CDR3 is TGTGCCAGCACTTACGGGACAGCCCTAATAGGAGAGCAGTACTTC. It specifies CASTYGTALIGEQYF. The complete variable domain, with remaining parts taken from reference TRBV28 and TRBJ2-7, reads DVKVTQSSRYLVKRTGEKVFLECVQDMDHENMFWYRQDPGLGLRLIYFSYDVKMKEKGDIPEGYSVSREKKERFSLILESASTNQTSMYLCASTYGTALIGEQYFGPGTRLTVT.

J is TRBJ2-4 and V is TRBV7-2, with 12 bases aligning to TRBD2. The CDR3 length is 16 residues. The junction had 6 bases not matched to a gene; V was cut back by 1 base and J by 8 bases. Germline V CDR1 and CDR2: SGHTA, FQGNSA. The CDR3 sequence is CASSLDSTSGGYIQYF. The DNA of the CDR3 is TGTGCCAGCAGCTTAGACTCGACTAGCGGGGGATACATTCAGTACTTC.

The chain employs TRBV4-3 and TRBJ2-2; D not resolved. Trimming took 2 bases from V and 3 from J, leaving 16 bases between them. The CDR3 contains 17 residues. Per germline, CDR1 LGHNA and CDR2 YSLEER. The CDR3 protein is CASSQPPTGAYTGELFF. For the CDR3, the DNA is TGCGCCAGCAGCCAACCCCCGACGGGTGCATACACCGGGGAGCTGTTTTTT.

This chain joins TRBV4-2 and TRBJ1-3; D possibly corresponds to TRBD1 (5 bases). The CDR3 is made up of 15 amino acids. The germline CDR1 and CDR2 sequences are LGHNA and YNFKEQ. The V gene lost 2 bases and the J gene lost 7 bases, with 15 bases spanning the gap. The CDR3 loop is CASSQTPGTANTIYF. CDR3 nucleotides: TGTGCCAGCAGCCAAACACCCGGGACTGCCAACACCATATATTTT.

The chain has TRBV7-9 and TRBJ2-7; the D gene is possibly TRBD2 (6 bases). The V gene lost 3 bases and the J gene lost 0 bases, with 9 bases spanning the gap. There are 14 residues in the CDR3. Germline-derived CDR1 and CDR2 are SEHNR and FQNEAQ (reference sequence). The CDR3 reads CASSFGGSSYEQYF. The CDR3 bases are TGTGCCAGCAGCTTTGGGGGGAGCTCCTACGAGCAGTACTTC.

This clone was counted only a few times. CDR3 bases: TGTGCCAGCAGCCTGGAGGGGGCCCGTGGCTACACCTTC. It codes for CASSLEGARGYTF. The J gene is TRBJ1-2, the V gene TRBV28; 7 bases are a match to TRBD1. After removal of 6 bases from V and 7 bases from J, the junction contained 8 bases not matched to a gene. Germline lookup yields CDR1 MDHEN and CDR2 SYDVKM. The CDR3 is 13 amino acids.

This chain joins TRBV5-1 and TRBJ1-4; no clear D gene. Per the germline V gene, CDR1 is SGHRS and CDR2 is YFSETQ. Trimming took off 0 bases at V and 3 bases at J, with 6 bases between the two ends. This CDR3 comprises 14 residues. The CDR3: CASSLGTANEKLFF. The CDR3 DNA reads as TGCGCCAGCAGCTTGGGTACAGCTAATGAAAAACTGTTTTTT.

Points on this clone: The junction departs from the called germline gene at one end, perhaps through a read error. The rearrangement joins TRBV2 to TRBJ1-1, with unresolved D. Germline-derived CDR1 and CDR2 are SNHLY and FYNNEI. The CDR3 extends over 12 amino acids. The DNA for the CDR3 is TGTGCCAGCAGTACGAGGAACGCTGAAGCTTTCTTT. It codes for CASSTRNAEAFF.

The V gene is TRBV5-1, the J gene TRBJ2-1; 7 nucleotides match TRBD1. The CDR3 is 16 amino acids. Germline V lookup: CDR1 SGHRS, CDR2 YFSETQ. The V and J ends lost 4 bases and 0 bases, in that order; junction bases with no gene match: 7. The CDR3 protein is CASSAMTGSSYNEQFF. The CDR3 bases are TGCGCCAGCAGCGCCATGACAGGGAGCTCCTACAATGAGCAGTTCTTC.

The CDR3 spells CASSQDAPSGYTDTQYF. The CDR3, as DNA: TGCGCCAGCAGCCAAGATGCCCCTAGCGGGTACACAGATACGCAGTATTTT. V and J are TRBV4-1 and TRBJ2-3, with 8 bases aligning to TRBD2. The CDR3 has 17 residues. Germline trimming cut 0 bases from V and 2 bases from J; bases unmatched to any gene: 7. Germline V gene sequence: CDR1 MGHRA, CDR2 YSYEKL.

This clone was observed a handful of times. J is TRBJ2-2 and V is TRBV6-4, with 7 positions matching TRBD2. Looked up from germline, CDR1 is MRHNA and CDR2 is SNTAGT. CDR3 length: 15 residues. Trimming cost V 6 bases and J 3 bases; bases outside gene matches: 7. The CDR3 sequence is CASRTSSGDTGELFF. The CDR3, as DNA: TGTGCCAGCAGAACATCTAGCGGAGACACCGGGGAGCTGTTTTTT.

The rearrangement uses TRBV11-2 and TRBJ2-5; a possible D gene is TRBD1 (5 bases). The CDR3 is 18 amino acids. V was clipped by 0 bases and J by 1 base, with 18 bases between them. CDR1 SGHAT and CDR2 FQNNGV come from the germline V gene. The CDR3 DNA reads TGTGCCAGCAGCTTAGAATGGGAAGGGTTAGGGGCCCAAGAGACCCAGTACTTC. Its protein is CASSLEWEGLGAQETQYF.

This clone was observed a handful of times. The V and J genes are TRBV6-4 and TRBJ2-1; TRBD2 aligns across 8 bases. Germline V lookup: CDR1 MRHNA, CDR2 SNTAGT. The CDR3 totals 15 residues. J lost 5 bases, V lost 4 bases, and 7 bases had no gene match. CDR3 protein: CASSVARGANNEQFF. The CDR3 region has the DNA TGTGCCAGCAGTGTAGCGCGGGGGGCCAACAATGAGCAGTTCTTC.

In DNA form, the CDR3 reads TGTGCCAGCACTGTTGGGACTACCCAACAAGAGACCCAGTACTTC. This encodes CASTVGTTQQETQYF. J is TRBJ2-5 and V is TRBV5-4, with 7 bases aligning to TRBD2. Unmatched junction bases numbered 10, after V lost 6 bases and J lost 2 bases. The CDR3 length is 15 residues. Germline loops: CDR1 SGHNT, CDR2 YYREEE (reference sequence). Based on the CDR3 plus reference TRBV5-4 and TRBJ2-5, the full variable domain is ETGVTQSPTHLIKTRGQQVTLRCSSQSGHNTVSWYQQALGQGPQFIFQYYREEENGRGNFPPRFSGLQFPNYSSELNVNALELDDSALYLCASTVGTTQQETQYFGPGTRLLVL.

A few counts support this clone. The rearrangement links TRBV4-1 to TRBJ1-1; 7 nucleotides agree with TRBD1. Germline V lookup: CDR1 MGHRA, CDR2 YSYEKL. The CDR3 covers 12 residues. V gave up 3 bases and J gave up 7 bases; unmatched junction bases: 2. CDR3 region: CASSQGQIEAFF. CDR3 DNA sequence: TGCGCCAGCAGCCAGGGACAGATTGAAGCTTTCTTT.

This chain connects TRBV27 to TRBJ2-5; D is unresolved. CDR1 is MNHEY and CDR2 is SMNVEV in the germline V gene (reference sequence). V lost 0 bases and J lost 4, with 12 bases in between. The CDR3 is made up of 15 amino acids. The CDR3 protein is CASSLSFGLSETQYF. The CDR3, as DNA: TGTGCCAGCAGTTTATCGTTTGGGCTATCAGAGACCCAGTACTTC.

The chain couples TRBV11-2 to TRBJ1-2; perhaps TRBD1 as D (5 bases). Germline CDR1 and CDR2: SGHAT and FQNNGV. CDR3 size: 14 residues. Trimming took off 5 bases at V and 4 bases at J, with 14 bases between the two ends. CDR3 amino acids: CASSPRGGTYGYTF. Written as DNA, the CDR3 is TGTGCCAGCAGCCCGCGTGGGGGGACCTATGGCTACACCTTC.

The chain recombines TRBV19 with TRBJ2-1; 12 positions match TRBD2. The V gene end was trimmed by 5 bases and the J gene end by 3 bases; junction bases not matched to a gene: 11. Germline assignment: CDR1 LNHDA and CDR2 SQIVND (reference sequence). The CDR3 sequence is 18 residues long. The chain's CDR3 is CASSALSPSGGVYNEQFF. CDR3 in DNA: TGTGCCAGTAGTGCCCTTTCGCCTAGCGGGGGGGTCTACAATGAGCAGTTCTTC.